A selection of T cell receptor beta chains follows, all from one sample in a study of blood T cell repertoires in COVID-19. TCRdb's copy holds only in-frame clones and misses some; the assay was immunoSEQ multiplex PCR. Here the sample spans about 140,000 clones, about 87% being singletons. Sequencing used peripheral blood. Receptor source: a human donor in a cohort sampled during active COVID-19. Both conserved end residues are part of each CDR3. Each record gives: D gene, V gene, J gene, clone size, CDR3 protein, CDR3 DNA. The D gene is left open where the match is weak. Not all rows give a size; the values are once, few, many and, for expanded clones, a class.

d_gene: TRBD2; v_gene: TRBV19; j_gene: TRBJ2-5; abundance: -; CDR3aa: CASTPSGIRGAQYF; CDR3nt: TGTGCCAGTACCCCTTCTGGTATTCGGGGGGCCCAGTACTTC
d_gene: TRBD1; v_gene: TRBV7-8; j_gene: TRBJ1-2; abundance: few; CDR3aa: CASSPDRGPLHYGYTF; CDR3nt: TGTGCCAGCAGCCCCGACAGGGGCCCTCTTCACTATGGCTACACCTTC
d_gene: -; v_gene: TRBV7-2; j_gene: TRBJ1-1; abundance: -; CDR3aa: CASSLASGSGTEAFF; CDR3nt: TGTGCCAGCAGCTTAGCGTCAGGGTCTGGCACTGAAGCTTTCTTT
d_gene: -; v_gene: TRBV7-8; j_gene: TRBJ1-1; abundance: few; CDR3aa: CASSFLTGLNTEAFF; CDR3nt: TGTGCCAGCAGCTTCCTGACAGGCCTGAACACTGAAGCTTTCTTT
d_gene: TRBD2; v_gene: TRBV19; j_gene: TRBJ2-5; abundance: -; CDR3aa: CASSIGGGETQYF; CDR3nt: TGTGCCAGTAGTATAGGGGGAGGGGAGACCCAGTACTTC
d_gene: -; v_gene: TRBV30; j_gene: TRBJ2-5; abundance: once; CDR3aa: CAWNLRETQYF; CDR3nt: TGTGCCTGGAACTTACGGGAGACCCAGTACTTC
d_gene: -; v_gene: TRBV7-2; j_gene: TRBJ2-1; abundance: -; CDR3aa: CASSLEGGPGNEQFF; CDR3nt: TGTGCCAGCAGCTTAGAGGGGGGGCCCGGGAATGAGCAGTTCTTC
d_gene: -; v_gene: TRBV7-6; j_gene: TRBJ2-7; abundance: once; CDR3aa: CASSLNRGSHEQYF; CDR3nt: TGTGCCAGCAGCTTAAACCGGGGTAGCCACGAGCAGTACTTC
d_gene: TRBD1; v_gene: TRBV18; j_gene: TRBJ1-1; abundance: -; CDR3aa: CASSPPKGAGYGTEAFF; CDR3nt: TGTGCCAGCTCACCACCGAAGGGGGCTGGGTATGGGACTGAAGCTTTCTTT
d_gene: -; v_gene: TRBV6-5; j_gene: TRBJ1-1; abundance: -; CDR3aa: CASSLSGVRNTEAFF; CDR3nt: TGTGCCAGCAGCCTCTCAGGGGTCCGGAACACTGAAGCTTTCTTT
d_gene: TRBD2; v_gene: TRBV4-3; j_gene: TRBJ2-3; abundance: -; CDR3aa: CASSRTLAGGRTDTQYF; CDR3nt: TGCGCCAGCAGCCGTACCCTTGCGGGAGGTCGCACAGATACGCAGTATTTT
d_gene: TRBD2; v_gene: TRBV11-1; j_gene: TRBJ2-5; abundance: -; CDR3aa: CASSLVRGGETQYF; CDR3nt: TGTGCCAGCAGCTTAGTGCGGGGGGGAGAGACCCAGTACTTC
d_gene: TRBD2; v_gene: TRBV9; j_gene: TRBJ2-3; abundance: many; CDR3aa: CASSVGGGSTADTQYF; CDR3nt: TGTGCCAGCAGCGTAGGTGGCGGGAGCACGGCAGATACGCAGTATTTT
d_gene: TRBD1; v_gene: TRBV4-2; j_gene: TRBJ2-2; abundance: -; CDR3aa: CASRSDRGETGELFF; CDR3nt: TGTGCCAGCAGATCGGACAGGGGGGAGACCGGGGAGCTGTTTTTT
d_gene: TRBD1; v_gene: TRBV6-1; j_gene: TRBJ1-5; abundance: few; CDR3aa: CASSEVAQGNQPQHF; CDR3nt: TGTGCCAGCAGTGAAGTCGCACAGGGGAATCAGCCCCAGCATTTT
d_gene: TRBD1; v_gene: TRBV6-5; j_gene: TRBJ2-5; abundance: -; CDR3aa: CASTTNQGDQETQYF; CDR3nt: TGTGCCAGCACGACCAATCAGGGGGACCAAGAGACCCAGTACTTC
d_gene: -; v_gene: TRBV2; j_gene: TRBJ1-5; abundance: -; CDR3aa: CASSSGQPQHF; CDR3nt: TGTGCCAGCAGTTCAGGCCAGCCCCAGCATTTT
d_gene: -; v_gene: TRBV19; j_gene: TRBJ2-3; abundance: -; CDR3aa: CASSSLDTQYF; CDR3nt: TGTGCCAGTAGTTCCTTGGATACGCAGTATTTT
d_gene: TRBD2; v_gene: TRBV10-3; j_gene: TRBJ2-7; abundance: -; CDR3aa: CAISEGLATYEQYF; CDR3nt: TGTGCCATCAGTGAAGGACTAGCAACCTACGAGCAGTACTTC
d_gene: TRBD1; v_gene: TRBV9; j_gene: TRBJ2-2; abundance: -; CDR3aa: CASTPGTGVAGELFF; CDR3nt: TGTGCCAGCACCCCCGGGACAGGGGTGGCCGGGGAGCTGTTTTTT
d_gene: -; v_gene: TRBV5-6; j_gene: TRBJ2-1; abundance: -; CDR3aa: CASSPRRQFYNEQFF; CDR3nt: TGTGCCAGCAGCCCCAGGCGACAGTTCTACAATGAGCAGTTCTTC
d_gene: -; v_gene: TRBV7-2; j_gene: TRBJ2-3; abundance: -; CDR3aa: CASSLVGGATDTQYF; CDR3nt: TGTGCCAGCAGCTTAGTAGGGGGAGCGACAGATACGCAGTATTTT
d_gene: -; v_gene: TRBV3-1/TRBV3-2; j_gene: TRBJ2-3; abundance: -; CDR3aa: CASSRRRGLTDTQYF; CDR3nt: TGTGCCAGCAGCCGTCGGCGGGGACTCACAGATACGCAGTATTTT
d_gene: -; v_gene: TRBV5-6; j_gene: TRBJ2-1; abundance: -; CDR3aa: CASSDKTWAYNEQFF; CDR3nt: TGTGCCAGCAGCGACAAAACGTGGGCCTACAATGAGCAGTTCTTC
d_gene: -; v_gene: TRBV30; j_gene: TRBJ2-1; abundance: -; CDR3aa: CAWSVFEAGQFF; CDR3nt: TGTGCCTGGAGTGTCTTCGAAGCAGGGCAGTTCTTC
d_gene: -; v_gene: TRBV6-5; j_gene: TRBJ1-4; abundance: -; CDR3aa: CASSQRAKARKLFF; CDR3nt: TGTGCCAGCAGTCAGCGGGCTAAGGCAAGAAAACTGTTTTTT
d_gene: -; v_gene: TRBV11-3; j_gene: TRBJ1-6; abundance: -; CDR3aa: CASSLDQISPLHF; CDR3nt: TGTGCCAGCAGCTTAGATCAGATTTCACCCCTCCACTTT
d_gene: -; v_gene: TRBV18; j_gene: TRBJ1-1; abundance: once; CDR3aa: CASSTGSMNTEAFF; CDR3nt: TGTGCCAGCTCCACAGGGAGCATGAACACTGAAGCTTTCTTT
d_gene: TRBD1; v_gene: TRBV5-5; j_gene: TRBJ2-5; abundance: -; CDR3aa: CASSPGQGGGETQYF; CDR3nt: TGTGCCAGCAGCCCCGGACAGGGAGGAGGAGAGACCCAGTACTTC
d_gene: TRBD1; v_gene: TRBV18; j_gene: TRBJ1-6; abundance: -; CDR3aa: CASSPGQANSPLHF; CDR3nt: TGTGCCAGCTCACCGGGACAGGCTAATTCACCCCTCCACTTT
d_gene: TRBD1; v_gene: TRBV19; j_gene: TRBJ1-5; abundance: -; CDR3aa: CASRDRGSNQPQHF; CDR3nt: TGTGCCAGTAGGGACAGGGGAAGCAATCAGCCCCAGCATTTT
d_gene: TRBD1; v_gene: TRBV27; j_gene: TRBJ2-7; abundance: -; CDR3aa: CASRRDRASHPGEQYF; CDR3nt: TGTGCCAGCAGACGGGACAGGGCTTCACATCCCGGGGAGCAGTACTTC
d_gene: -; v_gene: TRBV19; j_gene: TRBJ2-7; abundance: -; CDR3aa: CASSIVGFAGQYF; CDR3nt: TGTGCCAGTAGTATAGTCGGGTTCGCGGGGCAGTACTTC
d_gene: -; v_gene: TRBV5-8; j_gene: TRBJ1-4; abundance: once; CDR3aa: CASRKGQHTNEKLFF; CDR3nt: TGTGCCAGCAGAAAAGGACAGCATACTAATGAAAAACTGTTTTTT
d_gene: -; v_gene: TRBV2; j_gene: TRBJ2-1; abundance: -; CDR3aa: CASTYAGERSEQFF; CDR3nt: TGTGCCAGCACATACGCCGGGGAGCGAAGCGAGCAGTTCTTC
d_gene: -; v_gene: TRBV28; j_gene: TRBJ1-5; abundance: -; CDR3aa: CASRSDDSSNQPQHF; CDR3nt: TGTGCCAGCAGATCCGACGACAGTTCCAATCAGCCCCAGCATTTT
d_gene: TRBD1; v_gene: TRBV24-1; j_gene: TRBJ2-5; abundance: -; CDR3aa: CATSDTGEETQYF; CDR3nt: TGTGCCACCAGTGATACAGGGGAGGAGACCCAGTACTTC
d_gene: -; v_gene: TRBV6-6; j_gene: TRBJ2-3; abundance: -; CDR3aa: CASSYATAGTDTQYF; CDR3nt: TGTGCCAGCAGTTACGCGACCGCAGGGACAGATACGCAGTATTTT
d_gene: TRBD2; v_gene: TRBV12-3/TRBV12-4; j_gene: TRBJ2-3; abundance: -; CDR3aa: CASQRGLTDTQYF; CDR3nt: TGTGCGTCCCAGCGGGGGCTCACAGATACGCAGTATTTT
d_gene: -; v_gene: TRBV6-2/TRBV6-3; j_gene: TRBJ2-3; abundance: -; CDR3aa: CASSHWGDDTQYF; CDR3nt: TGTGCCAGCAGTCACTGGGGGGACGATACGCAGTATTTT
d_gene: TRBD1; v_gene: TRBV18; j_gene: TRBJ1-1; abundance: -; CDR3aa: CASVQGEEAFF; CDR3nt: TGTGCCAGCGTACAGGGGGAGGAAGCTTTCTTT